The 13 T cell receptor beta chains listed next were all sequenced from one sample in a study of T cells in Graves' hyperthyroidism and ophthalmopathy. Researchers amplified the TCR beta CDR3 regions from RNA transcripts. The primer set for the first-round RT-PCR of the TCR CDR3 was HTBI. One entry per CDR3 protein, called by TCRdb with MiXCR from the multiplex PCR reads. The sample carries about 500,000 distinct CDR3 sequences, approximately 15% recorded once. Specimen: blood. All receptors come from a young woman with Graves' hyperthyroidism.

The sample holds many counts of this clonotype. The chain recombines TRBV5-6 with TRBJ1-2; D not resolved. The CDR3 has 15 amino acids. Germline V gene lookup returns CDR1 SGHDT and CDR2 YYEEEE. Trimming cost V 0 bases and J 4 bases, with 13 bases left between them. The CDR3 spells CASSLGARAGYGYTF. CDR3 sequence (DNA): TGTGCCAGCAGCTTGGGGGCCCGGGCGGGCTATGGCTACACCTTC.

Ten or more counts support this clonotype. The chain has TRBV12-3 or TRBV12-4 and TRBJ1-5, with no clear D. Trimming removed 1 base at V and 12 bases at J, with 10 bases between. CDR3 length: 12 amino acids. The CDR3 loop is CASSLVEGGQHF. The DNA of the CDR3 is TGTGCCAGCAGTTTAGTGGAGGGTGGCCAGCATTTT.

This chain uses TRBV12-3 or TRBV12-4 with TRBJ1-1; D unresolved. V was clipped by 6 bases and J by 4 bases, with 12 bases between them. This CDR3 has 13 amino acids. Here the CDR3 reads CASRAGRVTEAFF. The CDR3 DNA sequence: TGTGCCAGCAGGGCCGGTAGGGTCACTGAAGCTTTCTTT.

This clonotype came up many times. The genes are TRBV5-1 and TRBJ2-7, with 10 bases that match TRBD2. V was clipped by 3 bases and J by 1 base; unmatched bases: 7. The germline V gene encodes CDR1 SGHRS and CDR2 YFSETQ. The CDR3 is made up of 16 amino acids. CDR3 protein: CASSSGQRGGSYEQYF. CDR3 DNA: TGCGCCAGCAGCTCCGGACAGCGGGGGGGGTCCTACGAGCAGTACTTC. Full variable domain (outside the CDR3, taken from reference TRBV5-1 and TRBJ2-7): KAGVTQTPRYLIKTRGQQVTLSCSPISGHRSVSWYQQTPGQGLQFLFEYFSETQRNKGNFPGRFSGRQFSNSRSEMNVSTLELGDSALYLCASSSGQRGGSYEQYFGPGTRLTVT.

This clonotype appeared many times. The chain employs TRBV3-1 and TRBJ1-4; 7 nucleotides agree with TRBD1. CDR1 and CDR2 from the germline V gene are LGHDT and YNNKEL (reference sequence). The CDR3 runs 13 residues. Germline trimming cut 5 bases from V and 7 bases from J; bases unmatched to any gene: 4. CDR3 bases: TGTGCCAGCAGCGAGACAGGGCTTGAAAAACTGTTTTTT. Encoded protein: CASSETGLEKLFF. The variable domain in full, with the rest retrieved from reference TRBV3-1 and TRBJ1-4, is DTAVSQTPKYLVTQMGNDKSIKCEQNLGHDTMYWYKQDSKKFLKIMFSYNNKELIINETVPNRFSPKSPDKAHLNLHINSLELGDSAVYFCASSETGLEKLFFGSGTQLSVL.

This clonotype was counted ten times or more. This rearrangement joins TRBV28 to TRBJ2-7; D ambiguous. Germline-derived CDR1 and CDR2 are MDHEN and SYDVKM. This CDR3 has 13 residues. Deletions cut 3 bases from V and 2 bases from J, with 8 bases between. The CDR3 here is CASSLSGPYEQYF. CDR3 in DNA: TGTGCCAGCAGTTTGTCAGGTCCCTACGAGCAGTACTTC.

This clonotype has at least ten counts. V is TRBV6-1 and J is TRBJ1-2, with D possibly being TRBD1 (5 bases). Trimming shortened V by 5 bases and J by 8 bases, and 12 bases separated the two germline ends. The length of the CDR3 is 12 residues. CDR1 and CDR2 (germline): MNHNS, SASEGT. The CDR3 nucleotides read TGTGCCAGCAGTTCGACAGTCGAGGGCTACACCTTC. This encodes CASSSTVEGYTF.

V and J are TRBV25-1 and TRBJ2-1, with 11 positions matching TRBD2. Germline assignment: CDR1 MGHDK and CDR2 SYGVNS. This CDR3 contains 17 residues. The junction had 7 bases not matched to a gene; V was cut back by 0 bases and J by 6 bases. The CDR3 DNA follows: TGTGCCAGCAGTGAATATCCCGGGACTAGCGGTGGCAATGAGCAGTTCTTC. It encodes CASSEYPGTSGGNEQFF.

This clonotype was picked up many times. The chain recombines TRBV20-1 with TRBJ2-7; D is perhaps TRBD1 (7 bases). The CDR3 consists of 12 residues. The germline CDR1 and CDR2 sequences are DFQATT and SNEGSKA (reference sequence). DNA for the CDR3: TGCAGGGCCTCGACAGGGAGGTACGAGCAGTACTTC. Encoded protein: CRASTGRYEQYF.

This clonotype was recorded many times. V gene TRBV5-1 combines with J gene TRBJ2-3; 7 nucleotides agree with TRBD2. Germline V gene sequence: CDR1 SGHRS, CDR2 YFSETQ. This CDR3 is 16 amino acids long. V shed 1 base, J shed 3 bases, and the junction held 8 bases outside the gene matches. The CDR3 region is CASSLMGGPRTDTQYF. The CDR3 nucleotides are TGCGCCAGCAGCTTGATGGGAGGGCCACGAACAGATACGCAGTATTTT.

This clonotype occurred a few times. This chain uses TRBV29-1 with TRBJ2-7; 14 positions match TRBD2. Looked up from germline, CDR1 is SQVTM and CDR2 is ANQGSEA. The CDR3 length is 16 residues. After removal of 4 bases from V and 0 bases from J, the junction contained 5 bases not matched to a gene. DNA of the CDR3: TGCAGCGTTGGGGGACTAGCGGGAGTTCCCTCCTACGAGCAGTACTTC. Residues: CSVGGLAGVPSYEQYF.

There are a few counts of this clonotype. This chain uses TRBV4-3 with TRBJ2-7, with D tentatively TRBD2 (7 bases). Germline V CDR1 and CDR2: LGHNA, YSLEER. The CDR3 loop spans 18 amino acids. V was trimmed by 0 bases and J by 2 bases, leaving 20 bases between them. The CDR3 region is CASSQDLRLGGLTYEQYF. As DNA, the CDR3 is TGCGCCAGCAGCCAAGATCTGAGACTGGGGGGGCTCACCTACGAGCAGTACTTC.

This clonotype was found a few times. This sequence joins TRBV5-1 and TRBJ2-7; 8 bases align to TRBD1. CDR1 SGHRS and CDR2 YFSETQ come from the germline V gene. V shed 7 bases, J shed 5 bases, and the junction held 14 bases outside the gene matches. This CDR3 has 15 residues. CDR3 amino acids: CASRCPDRAGDEQYF. CDR3 in DNA: TGCGCCAGCCGATGTCCGGACAGGGCCGGTGACGAGCAGTACTTC. Filled out from reference TRBV5-1 and TRBJ2-7, the complete variable domain reads KAGVTQTPRYLIKTRGQQVTLSCSPISGHRSVSWYQQTPGQGLQFLFEYFSETQRNKGNFPGRFSGRQFSNSRSEMNVSTLELGDSALYLCASRCPDRAGDEQYFGPGTRLTVT.